Following are 6 T cell receptor beta chains from one sample sequenced in a study of blood T cell repertoires in COVID-19. Some clones are missing from TCRdb's copy, which holds only in-frame ones; the method was immunoSEQ multiplex PCR. This sample has 120,000 to 150,000 clones, with 81% found just once. The sample consisted of peripheral blood. Receptor source: a human donor with acute or convalescent COVID-19. The donor label of this sample is uncertain.

This chain links TRBV2 with TRBJ1-2; tentative D call: TRBD1 (6 bases). V gave up 6 bases and J gave up 3 bases, with 20 bases separating them. Germline V lookup: CDR1 SNHLY, CDR2 FYNNEI. The length of the CDR3 is 16 residues. CDR3 protein: CASRDVGGRMDYGYTF. In nucleotides, the CDR3 is TGTGCCAGCAGAGACGTGGGGGGGCGAATGGACTATGGCTACACCTTC.

The chain recombines TRBV6-5 with TRBJ2-7; the match to TRBD1 covers 9 bases. This CDR3 spans 13 amino acids. Per germline, CDR1 MNHEY and CDR2 SVGAGI. The ends lost 6 bases at V and 4 bases at J; junction bases unmatched: 4. CDR3 nucleotides: TGTGCCAGCAGCCGGGACAGGGTTTACGAGCAGTACTTC. It is translated as CASSRDRVYEQYF.

The chain links TRBV18 to TRBJ2-7, with D possibly being TRBD2 (6 bases). This CDR3 comprises 13 residues. The germline V and J ends were trimmed by 3 bases and 5 bases, with 11 bases remaining between them. Germline values: CDR1 KGHSH, CDR2 LQKENI. This CDR3 reads CASSPLGGNEQYF. The CDR3 DNA sequence: TGTGCCAGCTCACCCCTCGGGGGTAACGAGCAGTACTTC.

The chain combines TRBV19 with TRBJ1-1, with D uncertain. The CDR3 totals 17 residues. V lost 1 base and J 1 base, leaving 16 bases between the germline ends. The germline CDR1 and CDR2 sequences are LNHDA and SQIVND (reference sequence). CDR3 amino acids: CASSIVPGRSANTEAFF. In nucleotides, the CDR3 is TGTGCCAGTAGTATAGTCCCCGGGAGATCAGCGAACACTGAAGCTTTCTTT.

V usage is TRBV5-1 and J usage is TRBJ2-2, with 7 bases identical to TRBD1. The junction had 6 bases not matched to a gene; V was cut back by 1 base and J by 6 bases. The CDR3 length is 15 residues. The germline V gene encodes CDR1 SGHRS and CDR2 YFSETQ. The CDR3 DNA follows: TGCGCCAGCAGCTTGAATGGACAGGCGGCCGGGGAGCTGTTTTTT. Protein: CASSLNGQAAGELFF.

CDR3 in amino acids: CASSTRGNEQYF. The CDR3 nucleotides are TGCGCCAGCAGCACCAGGGGCAACGAGCAGTACTTC. This sequence joins TRBV5-1 and TRBJ2-7; a weak D match, TRBD1 (6 bases). The germline CDR1 and CDR2 sequences are SGHRS and YFSETQ. The CDR3 covers 12 residues. V shed 4 bases and J shed 5 bases, with 10 bases lying between them.